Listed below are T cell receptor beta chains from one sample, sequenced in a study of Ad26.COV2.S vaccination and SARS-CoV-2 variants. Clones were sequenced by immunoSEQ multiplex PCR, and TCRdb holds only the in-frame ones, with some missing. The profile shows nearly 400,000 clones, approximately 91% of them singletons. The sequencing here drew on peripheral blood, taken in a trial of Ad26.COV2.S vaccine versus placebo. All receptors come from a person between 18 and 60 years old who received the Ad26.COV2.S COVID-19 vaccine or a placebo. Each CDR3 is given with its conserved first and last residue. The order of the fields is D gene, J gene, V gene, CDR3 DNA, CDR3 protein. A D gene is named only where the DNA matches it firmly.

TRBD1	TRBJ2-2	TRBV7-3	TGTGCCAGCAGCCAGGGACAGTACACCGGGGAGCTGTTTTTT	CASSQGQYTGELFF
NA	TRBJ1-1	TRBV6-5	TGTGCCAGCAGTTTTGGTGGGGGGCCCACTGAAGCTTTCTTT	CASSFGGGPTEAFF
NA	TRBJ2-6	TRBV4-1	TGCGCCAGCAGCCAAGATTATGGAGACTCTGGGGCCAACGTCCTGACTTTC	CASSQDYGDSGANVLTF
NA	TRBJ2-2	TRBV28	TGTGCCAGCAGCCTCCTAGGATCTTCTCGGGGCACCGGGGAGCTGTTTTTT	CASSLLGSSRGTGELFF
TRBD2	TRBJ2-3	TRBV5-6	TGTGCCAGCAGCTTGGGTCTAGCGGGCTGGGATACGCAGTATTTT	CASSLGLAGWDTQYF
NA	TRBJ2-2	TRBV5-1	TGCGCCAGCAGCTTGGGGCTAGCGCCGACCGGGGAGCTGTTTTTT	CASSLGLAPTGELFF
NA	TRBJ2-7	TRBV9	TGTGCCAGCAGCCCCAGTGCGGGCGCTCCTAACGAGCAGTACTTC	CASSPSAGAPNEQYF
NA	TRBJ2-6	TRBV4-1	TGCGCCAGCAGCCAAGATGGCAGGGCTGGGGCCAACGTCCTGACTTTC	CASSQDGRAGANVLTF
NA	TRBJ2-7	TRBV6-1	TGTGCCAGCAGTGAAAGTACGGGCTACGAGCAGTACTTC	CASSESTGYEQYF
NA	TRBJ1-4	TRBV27	TGTGCCAGCAGCCCCAGGGGAAGGGGTGAAAAACTGTTTTTT	CASSPRGRGEKLFF
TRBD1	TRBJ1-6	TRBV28	TGTGCCAGCAGTCCGCGGGACAGAAATTCACCCCTCCACTTT	CASSPRDRNSPLHF
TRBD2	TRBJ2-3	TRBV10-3	TGTGCCATCAGTGAATTTCTAGCGGGGCATAGCACAGATACGCAGTATTTT	CAISEFLAGHSTDTQYF
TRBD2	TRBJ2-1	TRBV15	TGTGCCACCAGCAGAGATTCGGGACTAGCGGGAGCGACATACAATGAGCAGTTCTTC	CATSRDSGLAGATYNEQFF